Listed here are 17 T cell receptor beta chains from one sample, sequenced in a study of CD8+CD57+ T cells in acquired aplastic anemia. An expansion of CD8+CD57+ cells by flow cytometry had been shown in patients chosen for sequencing. Profiling of TCR beta VDJ combinations and CDR3 sequences used genomic DNA as template. Each CDR3 protein gets one entry after TCRdb re-called the reads with MiXCR. The sample yields approximately 150,000 distinct CDR3 sequences, 40% to 50% seen once. Sequencing was performed on sorted CD4+, CD8+, or CD8+CD57+ T cells (not recorded which) from PBMCs. These receptors all stem from a human donor with aplastic anemia.

The rearrangement uses TRBV20-1 and TRBJ2-1; 8 nucleotides align to TRBD1. This CDR3 is built from 14 residues. Germline V lookup: CDR1 DFQATT, CDR2 SNEGSKA (reference sequence). With V trimmed by 0 bases and J by 6 bases, 4 bases remained unmatched. CDR3 amino acids: CSARDARGPNEQFF. For the CDR3, the DNA is TGCAGTGCTAGAGATGCCAGGGGGCCCAATGAGCAGTTCTTC.

This clonotype was picked up many times. The rearrangement joins TRBV6-4 to TRBJ1-6; the match to TRBD1 covers 12 bases. Germline CDR1 and CDR2: MRHNA and SNTAGT. This CDR3 spans 22 amino acids. Trimming removed 0 bases from V and 8 bases from J; junction bases left unmatched: 20. CDR3 bases: TGTGCCAGCAGTGACTCGAGCCGGACCCGGGACAGGGGGCCGGGGGGTGATTCACCCCTCCACTTT. Translating gives CASSDSSRTRDRGPGGDSPLHF.

There are many counts of this clonotype. This chain links TRBV5-1 with TRBJ2-1; no firm D call. V was cut by 0 bases and J by 4 bases, with 5 bases left in between. CDR1 and CDR2 from the germline V gene are SGHRS and YFSETQ. The CDR3 has 13 residues. The CDR3 here is CASSLDKYNEQFF. As DNA, the CDR3 is TGCGCCAGCAGCTTGGATAAGTACAATGAGCAGTTCTTC.

This chain joins TRBV20-1 and TRBJ2-5, with a tentative D call TRBD1 (5 bases). From germline, CDR1 is DFQATT and CDR2 SNEGSKA (reference sequence). This CDR3 contains 13 residues. Trimming shortened V by 6 bases and J by 1 base, and 12 bases separated the two germline ends. The CDR3 spells CSAPRAGQETQYF. CDR3 nucleotides: TGCAGTGCCCCCAGGGCCGGCCAAGAGACCCAGTACTTC.

CDR3 coding DNA: TGCAGCGTTAAAGGTTCGGGACAGGGCCAATATGGCTACACCTTC. Amino acid sequence: CSVKGSGQGQYGYTF. The V gene is TRBV29-1, the J gene TRBJ1-2; TRBD1 matches 9 bases. Germline values: CDR1 SQVTM, CDR2 ANQGSEA. The CDR3 has 15 residues. V shed 5 bases, J shed 5 bases, and the junction held 12 bases outside the gene matches.

The V gene is TRBV2, the J gene TRBJ1-6; possibly TRBD1 for D (6 bases). V lost 7 bases to trimming and J lost 13 bases, with 20 bases between them. Germline assignment: CDR1 SNHLY and CDR2 FYNNEI. The CDR3 consists of 14 residues. The CDR3 spells CASTRDTFLIPLHF. CDR3 sequence (DNA): TGTGCCAGCACCCGGGACACCTTTTTGATCCCCCTCCACTTT.

V gene TRBV5-1 combines with J gene TRBJ2-7; 9 nucleotides match TRBD1. The trim removed 3 bases at V and 2 bases at J, leaving 6 bases unmatched. Germline V gene data show CDR1 as SGHRS and CDR2 as YFSETQ. The CDR3 sequence is 15 residues long. The CDR3 region is CASSYWTGETYEQYF. Here the CDR3 DNA reads TGCGCCAGCAGCTATTGGACAGGGGAGACCTACGAGCAGTACTTC.

The chain recombines TRBV2 with TRBJ2-7; 11 bases are shared with TRBD1. This CDR3 spans 15 amino acids. V was clipped by 4 bases and J by 2 bases; unmatched bases: 4. CDR1 SNHLY and CDR2 FYNNEI come from the germline V gene. The CDR3 sequence: CASSGTGGSAYEQYF. In DNA, the CDR3 is TGTGCCAGCAGTGGGACAGGGGGCTCGGCCTACGAGCAGTACTTC.

This clonotype was observed many times. This sequence joins TRBV24-1 and TRBJ1-3; maybe TRBD1 (5 bases). The germline CDR1 and CDR2 sequences are KGHDR and SFDVKD. The CDR3 runs 15 residues. V was shortened by 8 bases and J by 0 bases, with 13 bases between the two germline ends. The CDR3: CATIIGGTSGNTIYF. CDR3 in DNA: TGTGCCACCATTATCGGTGGGACCTCTGGAAACACCATATATTTT.

In its sample, this clonotype was seen many times. CDR3 sequence reads: CASSLWDMGELFF. CDR3 nucleotide sequence: TGCGCCAGCAGCTTGTGGGACATGGGGGAGCTGTTTTTT. V and J are TRBV5-1 and TRBJ2-2; D may be TRBD1 (6 bases). The V end lost 1 base, the J end lost 8 bases, and 9 bases lay between the germline ends. CDR3 length: 13 residues. Germline CDR1 SGHRS, CDR2 YFSETQ.

This clonotype occurred a few times. The chain has TRBV5-4 and TRBJ1-6, with 7 bases fitting TRBD1. Germline trimming cut 5 bases from V and 10 bases from J; bases unmatched to any gene: 9. CDR3 length: 14 residues. Per the germline V gene, CDR1 is SGHNT and CDR2 is YYREEE (reference sequence). Here the CDR3 reads CASRLGTAKSPLHF. CDR3 nucleotide sequence: TGTGCCAGCAGACTCGGGACAGCGAAATCACCCCTCCACTTT.

The V and J genes are TRBV2 and TRBJ1-1; 12 nucleotides align to TRBD1. Looked up from germline, CDR1 is SNHLY and CDR2 is FYNNEI. V was pared by 8 bases and J by 10 bases, with 8 bases of the junction left unmatched. The CDR3 consists of 13 residues. The CDR3: CASGGGQGARAFF. CDR3 DNA: TGTGCCAGCGGAGGGGGACAGGGGGCGAGAGCTTTCTTT. The full variable domain, with the rest looked up from reference TRBV2 and TRBJ1-1, is EPEVTQTPSHQVTQMGQEVILRCVPISNHLYFYWYRQILGQKVEFLVSFYNNEISEKSEIFDDQFSVERPDGSNFTLKIRSTKLEDSAMYFCASGGGQGARAFFGQGTRLTVV.

In its sample, this clonotype was seen many times. DNA of the CDR3: TGTGCCAGCAGCTTGGCTTCGGGGTCAGCTAACTATGGCTACACCTTC. As protein: CASSLASGSANYGYTF. The chain recombines TRBV5-5 with TRBJ1-2; D gene ambiguous. CDR1 and CDR2 (germline): SGHKS, YYEKEE (reference sequence). Trimming took off 0 bases at V and 0 bases at J, with 12 bases between the two ends. CDR3 length equals 16 residues.

This clonotype was seen only once. The chain recombines TRBV10-3 with TRBJ1-6, with D hard to call. V was clipped by 10 bases and J by 14 bases, with 18 bases between them. Looked up from germline, CDR1 is ENHRY and CDR2 is SYGVKD. CDR3 length equals 12 residues. CDR3 in DNA: TGTGCCAGCAGGTTTTATGCTTCGGCCCTCCACTTT. This gives the protein CASRFYASALHF.

The chain joins TRBV11-2 to TRBJ2-2, with D unresolved. The CDR3 has 16 residues. Trimming stripped 0 bases from V and 8 bases from J, with 16 bases between. Germline lookup yields CDR1 SGHAT and CDR2 FQNNGV. This CDR3 reads CASSLDLPGLTGELFF. Here the CDR3 DNA reads TGTGCCAGCAGCTTAGATCTGCCCGGGTTGACTGGGGAGCTGTTTTTT.

V is TRBV27 and J is TRBJ2-5, with D unclear. This CDR3 region has 14 residues. V dropped 0 bases and J dropped 7 bases, with 12 bases sitting between them. CDR1 and CDR2 (germline): MNHEY, SMNVEV (reference sequence). The CDR3 is CASSLSPTIGTQYF. CDR3 coding DNA: TGTGCCAGCAGTTTATCTCCCACAATCGGGACCCAGTACTTC.

This clonotype has a single count. This chain uses TRBV2 with TRBJ1-2; 9 positions match TRBD1. Per germline, CDR1 SNHLY and CDR2 FYNNEI. V lost 6 bases, J lost 5 bases, and 4 bases stayed unmatched. The CDR3 totals 13 residues. This CDR3 reads CASSAGTGYGYTF. CDR3 nucleotides: TGTGCCAGCAGCGCAGGGACAGGGTATGGCTACACCTTC. Filled out from reference TRBV2 and TRBJ1-2, the complete variable domain reads EPEVTQTPSHQVTQMGQEVILRCVPISNHLYFYWYRQILGQKVEFLVSFYNNEISEKSEIFDDQFSVERPDGSNFTLKIRSTKLEDSAMYFCASSAGTGYGYTFGSGTRLTVV.